Below, one T cell receptor (beta chain) is given with its context. Sequenced by immunoSEQ multiplex PCR; TCRdb stores in-frame clones only, minus some. Here the sample spans 250,000 to 300,000 clones, approximately 86% being singletons. The sample originates from a study of blood T cell repertoires in COVID-19. From germline, CDR1 is SGDLS and CDR2 YYNGEE. Trimming pared 0 bases from V and 4 bases from J, leaving 11 bases between. This CDR3 has 14 residues. The chain carries TRBV9 and TRBJ2-7, with D unresolved. Sequenced: peripheral blood. The sequence derives from a woman between 45 and 60 years old who had recovered from COVID-19. In nucleotides, the CDR3 is TGTGCCAGCAGCGTAGGAGGAGTTGGGTACGAGCAGTACTTC. Protein: CASSVGGVGYEQYF.